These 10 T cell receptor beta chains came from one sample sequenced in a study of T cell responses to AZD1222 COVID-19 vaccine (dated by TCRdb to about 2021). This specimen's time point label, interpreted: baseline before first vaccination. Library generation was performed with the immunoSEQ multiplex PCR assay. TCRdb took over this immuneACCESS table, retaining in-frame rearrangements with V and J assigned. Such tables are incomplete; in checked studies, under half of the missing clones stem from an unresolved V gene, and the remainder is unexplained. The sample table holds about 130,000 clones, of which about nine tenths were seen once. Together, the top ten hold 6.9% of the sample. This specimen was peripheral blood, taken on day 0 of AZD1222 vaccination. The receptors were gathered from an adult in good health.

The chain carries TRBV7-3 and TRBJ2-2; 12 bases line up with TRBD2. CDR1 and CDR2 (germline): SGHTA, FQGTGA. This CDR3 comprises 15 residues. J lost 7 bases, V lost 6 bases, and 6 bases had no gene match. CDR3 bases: TGTGCCAGCAGACGACTAGCGGGGGTTGGCGGGGAGCTGTTTTTT. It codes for CASRRLAGVGGELFF.

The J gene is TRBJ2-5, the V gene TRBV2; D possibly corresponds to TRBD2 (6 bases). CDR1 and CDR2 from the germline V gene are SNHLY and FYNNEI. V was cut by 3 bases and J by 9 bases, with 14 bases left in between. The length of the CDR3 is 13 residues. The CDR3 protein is CASSEASPGAQYF. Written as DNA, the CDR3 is TGTGCCAGCAGTGAGGCGTCACCGGGGGCCCAGTACTTC.

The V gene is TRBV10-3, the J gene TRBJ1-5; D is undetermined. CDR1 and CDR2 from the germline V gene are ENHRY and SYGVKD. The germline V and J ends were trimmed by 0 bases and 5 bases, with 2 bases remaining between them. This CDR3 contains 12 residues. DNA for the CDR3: TGTGCCATCAGTGAGTCGGATCAGCCCCAGCATTTT. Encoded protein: CAISESDQPQHF.

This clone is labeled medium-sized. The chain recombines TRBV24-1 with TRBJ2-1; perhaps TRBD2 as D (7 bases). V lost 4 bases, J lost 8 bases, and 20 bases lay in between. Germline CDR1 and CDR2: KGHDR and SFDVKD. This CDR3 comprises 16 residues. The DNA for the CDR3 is TGTGCCACCAGTGACCGCGGGGCGGGGGCCTCCTATGAGCAGTTCTTC. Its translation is CATSDRGAGASYEQFF.

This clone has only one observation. In DNA form, the CDR3 reads TGTGCCTGGACCATACAGGGGGCCTATGAGCAGTTCTTC. Translation: CAWTIQGAYEQFF. The chain joins TRBV30 to TRBJ2-1; TRBD1 matches at 9 bases. This CDR3 is built from 13 residues. The V gene's germline CDR1 is GTSNPN and CDR2 SVGIG (reference sequence). J lost 8 bases, V lost 4 bases, and 6 bases had no gene match.

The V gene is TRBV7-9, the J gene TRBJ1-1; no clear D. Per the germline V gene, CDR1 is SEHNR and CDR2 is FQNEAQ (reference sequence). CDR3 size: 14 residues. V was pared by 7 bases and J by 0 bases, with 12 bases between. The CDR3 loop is CASTPPSVNTEAFF. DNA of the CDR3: TGTGCCAGCACCCCCCCTTCGGTGAACACTGAAGCTTTCTTT.

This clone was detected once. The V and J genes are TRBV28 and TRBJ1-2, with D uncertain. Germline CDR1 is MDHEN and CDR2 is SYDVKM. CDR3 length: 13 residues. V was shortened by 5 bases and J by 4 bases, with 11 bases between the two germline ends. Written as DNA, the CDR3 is TGTGCCAGCAGTCCCCCGGGCGGCTATGGCTACACCTTC. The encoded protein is CASSPPGGYGYTF.

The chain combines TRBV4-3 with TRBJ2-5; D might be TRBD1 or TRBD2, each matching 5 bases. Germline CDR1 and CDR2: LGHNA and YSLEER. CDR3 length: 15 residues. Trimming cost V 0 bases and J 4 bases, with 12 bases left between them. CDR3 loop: CASSQEGDTGETQYF. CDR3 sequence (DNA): TGCGCCAGCAGCCAAGAGGGAGATACAGGAGAGACCCAGTACTTC.

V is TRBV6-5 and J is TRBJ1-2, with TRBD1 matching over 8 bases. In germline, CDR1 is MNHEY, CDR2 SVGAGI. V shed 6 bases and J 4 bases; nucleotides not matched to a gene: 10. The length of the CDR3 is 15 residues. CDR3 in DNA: TGTGCCAGCAGGGACCAGGGGGCTTCCATCTATGGCTACACCTTC. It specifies CASRDQGASIYGYTF.

The CDR3 here is CATSLAGEQPQHF. CDR3 bases: TGTGCCACCAGCCTCGCGGGTGAGCAGCCCCAGCATTTT. The genes are TRBV15 and TRBJ1-5; D is undetermined. CDR1 LNHNV and CDR2 YYDKDF come from the germline V gene (reference sequence). The CDR3 totals 13 residues. V shed 5 bases and J shed 7 bases, with 12 bases lying between them.